A selection of T cell receptor beta chains follows, all from one sample in a study of blood T cells in healthy people across ages. From the 5' RACE reads, TCRdb called clonotypes with MiXCR, one entry per CDR3 protein. The sample holds around 1.5 million distinct CDR3 sequences, approximately 32% seen once. The sample comprised blood. These receptors were obtained from a woman younger than 45 in good health. Each CDR3 is given with its conserved first and last residue. A D gene is named only where the DNA matches it firmly. Expanded clones are given a class, and other clones once, few, many or no size at all.

size: few; D: NA; J: TRBJ1-1; V: TRBV10-3; CDR3: CAISESGQHTEAFF; DNA: TGTGCCATCAGTGAGTCGGGGCAGCACACTGAAGCTTTCTTT
size: NA; D: NA; J: TRBJ2-1; V: TRBV20-1; CDR3: CSASFRRSYNEQFF; DNA: TGCAGTGCTTCTTTTAGACGTTCCTACAATGAGCAGTTCTTC
size: many; D: NA; J: TRBJ2-1; V: TRBV6-4; CDR3: CATSGEAGHGQFF; DNA: TGTGCCACCTCTGGTGAAGCGGGACACGGGCAGTTCTTC
size: NA; D: TRBD2; J: TRBJ2-5; V: TRBV20-1; CDR3: CSARAPLAGGTQYF; DNA: TGCAGTGCTAGAGCCCCCCTAGCGGGAGGGACCCAGTACTTC
size: NA; D: NA; J: TRBJ2-1; V: TRBV4-1; CDR3: CASSHMNWNDEQFF; DNA: TGCGCCAGCAGCCATATGAACTGGAACGATGAGCAGTTCTTC
size: few; D: NA; J: TRBJ2-7; V: TRBV5-1; CDR3: CASRAEGGSSYEQYF; DNA: TGCGCCAGCAGGGCTGAGGGGGGCTCCTCCTACGAGCAGTACTTC
size: once; D: TRBD1; J: TRBJ1-1; V: TRBV7-9; CDR3: CASSPQGQIYTEAFF; DNA: TGTGCCAGCAGCCCCCAGGGACAGATTTACACTGAAGCTTTCTTT
size: NA; D: TRBD1; J: TRBJ2-7; V: TRBV20-1; CDR3: CSARDRQGGSYEQYF; DNA: TGCAGTGCTAGAGACAGACAGGGTGGCTCCTACGAGCAGTACTTC
size: NA; D: NA; J: TRBJ2-1; V: TRBV5-1; CDR3: CASSSGPGDKNEQFF; DNA: TGCGCCAGCAGCTCGGGACCGGGGGATAAGAATGAGCAGTTCTTC
size: NA; D: NA; J: TRBJ2-2; V: TRBV12-3/TRBV12-4; CDR3: CASNTGLNTGELFF; DNA: TGTGCCAGCAATACAGGGCTGAACACCGGGGAGCTGTTTTTT
size: few; D: NA; J: TRBJ2-1; V: TRBV7-9; CDR3: CASSLGWFSYNEQFF; DNA: TGTGCCAGCAGCTTAGGGTGGTTCTCCTACAATGAGCAGTTCTTC
size: NA; D: TRBD1; J: TRBJ1-2; V: TRBV9; CDR3: CASSVGQFSLYGYTF; DNA: TGTGCCAGCAGCGTGGGACAGTTCTCTCTGTATGGCTACACCTTC
size: NA; D: NA; J: TRBJ1-2; V: TRBV20-1; CDR3: CGARDLDRAYGYTF; DNA: TGCGGTGCTAGGGACTTGGACAGAGCATATGGCTACACCTTC
size: NA; D: NA; J: TRBJ1-2; V: TRBV20-1; CDR3: CSARSEAGSLSGYTF; DNA: TGCAGTGCTAGGAGCGAGGCGGGTTCCCTTAGCGGCTACACCTTC
size: NA; D: NA; J: TRBJ2-5; V: TRBV27; CDR3: CASRTGPGTGETQYF; DNA: TGTGCCAGCAGGACTGGGCCGGGGACGGGAGAGACCCAGTACTTC
size: NA; D: TRBD1; J: TRBJ1-4; V: TRBV18; CDR3: CASSLLTGEVEKLFF; DNA: TGTGCCAGCTCACTACTGACAGGGGAAGTTGAAAAACTGTTTTTT
size: NA; D: TRBD1; J: TRBJ2-1; V: TRBV5-1; CDR3: CASSYDRDVYNEQFF; DNA: TGTGCCAGCAGCTATGACAGGGATGTATACAATGAGCAGTTCTTC